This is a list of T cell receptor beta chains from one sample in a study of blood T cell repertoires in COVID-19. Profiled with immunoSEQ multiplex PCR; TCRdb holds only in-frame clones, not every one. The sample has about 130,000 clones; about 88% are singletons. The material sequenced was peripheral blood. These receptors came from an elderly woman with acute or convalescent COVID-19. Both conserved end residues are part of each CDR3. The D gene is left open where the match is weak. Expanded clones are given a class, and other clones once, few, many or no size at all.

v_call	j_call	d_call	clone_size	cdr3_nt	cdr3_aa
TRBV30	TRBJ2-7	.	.	TGTGCCTGGACCCAAACAGGGCCCCCTGATACCTACGAGCAGTACTTC	CAWTQTGPPDTYEQYF
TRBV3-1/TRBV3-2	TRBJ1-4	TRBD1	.	TGTGCCAGCAGCCAACGACAGGGTGGAGGTAATGAAAAACTGTTTTTT	CASSQRQGGGNEKLFF
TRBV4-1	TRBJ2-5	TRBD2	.	TGCGCCAGCAGCCAAGGGACTAGCGGGAGGGCCGGGGAGACCCAGTACTTC	CASSQGTSGRAGETQYF
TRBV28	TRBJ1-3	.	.	TGTGCCAGCAGATCGCGGTCAACTTCTGGAAACACCATATATTTT	CASRSRSTSGNTIYF
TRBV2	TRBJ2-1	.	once	TGTGCCACCCTCTCCGGGACACACTCCTACAATGAGCAGTTCTTC	CATLSGTHSYNEQFF
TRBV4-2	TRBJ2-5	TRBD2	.	TGTGCCAGCAGCCAAGATCAGGCTAGCGGGGCCTTGACCCAGTACTTC	CASSQDQASGALTQYF
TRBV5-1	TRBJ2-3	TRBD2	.	TGCGCCAGCAGCTCCCATAGCGGGAGAGGCACAGATACGCAGTATTTT	CASSSHSGRGTDTQYF
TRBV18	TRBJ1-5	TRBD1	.	TGTGCCAGCTCACCACCCGGGACAGTCAATCAGCCCCAGCATTTT	CASSPPGTVNQPQHF
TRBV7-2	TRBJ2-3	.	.	TGTGCCAGCAGCTTAGAAGTTCGGGGGAGCACAGATACGCAGTATTTT	CASSLEVRGSTDTQYF
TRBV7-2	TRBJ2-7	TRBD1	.	TGTGCCAGCAGCTTAAGCGGACCGGGACAGGGAGGTCGCCACGAGCAGTACTTC	CASSLSGPGQGGRHEQYF
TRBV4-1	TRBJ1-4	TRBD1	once	TGCGCCAGCAGCCGTTATACAGGGGTGGTTGATGAAAAACTGTTTTTT	CASSRYTGVVDEKLFF
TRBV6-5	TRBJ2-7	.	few	TGTGCCAGCAGATCGGTCCGCTACGAGCAGTACTTC	CASRSVRYEQYF
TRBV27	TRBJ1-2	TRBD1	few	TGTGCCAGCAGTCCATTCTATTGGGACAGGGCATGGGGCTACACCTTC	CASSPFYWDRAWGYTF
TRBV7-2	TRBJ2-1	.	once	TGTGCCAGCAGCTTAGCGAACGGTAGAGAGGATGAGCAGTTCTTC	CASSLANGREDEQFF
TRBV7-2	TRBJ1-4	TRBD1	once	TGTGCCAGCAGCTTACGGCGGACAGGTTCTAATGAAAAACTGTTTTTT	CASSLRRTGSNEKLFF
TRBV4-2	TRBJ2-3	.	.	TGTGCCAGCAGCCCCCGAGGAGGCGGGGGCGCGGTGGATACGCAGTATTTT	CASSPRGGGGAVDTQYF
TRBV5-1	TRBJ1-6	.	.	TGCGCCAGCAGCTTGGAAGCGTATAGGCGGAATTCACCCCTCCACTTT	CASSLEAYRRNSPLHF
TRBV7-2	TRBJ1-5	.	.	TGTGCCAGCAGCTTAGGGCAGGCAAACAATCAGCCCCAGCATTTT	CASSLGQANNQPQHF
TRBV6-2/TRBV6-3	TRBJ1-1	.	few	TGTGCCAGCAGTTTAGCCTTCCAAACCACTGAAGCTTTCTTT	CASSLAFQTTEAFF
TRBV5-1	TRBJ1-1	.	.	TGCGCCAGCAGCTTGCCCATACAGGGACACAACACTGAAGCTTTCTTT	CASSLPIQGHNTEAFF
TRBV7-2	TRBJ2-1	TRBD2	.	TGTGCCAGCAGCGTCGGGACTAGCGGGGGAAAGTTCTTC	CASSVGTSGGKFF
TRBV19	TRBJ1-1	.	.	TGTGCCAGTAGTATGCTCTCTCGGGAGAACACTGAAGCTTTCTTT	CASSMLSRENTEAFF
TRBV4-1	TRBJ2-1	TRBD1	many	TGCGCCAGCAGCCAGGACAGGGGATCATACAATGAGCAGTTCTTC	CASSQDRGSYNEQFF
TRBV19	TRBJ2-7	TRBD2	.	TGTGCCAGTAGTAGGACTAGCGAGTACGAGCAGTACTTC	CASSRTSEYEQYF
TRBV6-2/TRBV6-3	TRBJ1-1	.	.	TGTGCCAGCAGTTACGTAGCGGGAACTGAAGCTTTCTTT	CASSYVAGTEAFF
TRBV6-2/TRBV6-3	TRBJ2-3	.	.	TGTGCCAGCAGTTTGGTGGGGGCTGACACAGATACGCAGTATTTT	CASSLVGADTDTQYF
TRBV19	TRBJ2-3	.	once	TGTGCCAGTAGTATCAGACTGAGCACAGATACGCAGTATTTT	CASSIRLSTDTQYF
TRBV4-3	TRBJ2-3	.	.	TGCGCCAGCAGCCGCAAGACACCGGTCTCTGATACGCAGTATTTT	CASSRKTPVSDTQYF
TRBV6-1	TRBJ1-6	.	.	TGTGCCAGCAGTGAATCAGGGGCGGATTCACCCCTCCACTTT	CASSESGADSPLHF
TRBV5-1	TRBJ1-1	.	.	TGCGCCAGCAGCTTGGGTCAGGCGTACGTCACTGAAGCTTTCTTT	CASSLGQAYVTEAFF
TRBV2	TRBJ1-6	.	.	TGTGCCAGCAGCAAAGAGATGGGGCGCTCACCCCTCCACTTT	CASSKEMGRSPLHF
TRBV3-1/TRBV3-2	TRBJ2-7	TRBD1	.	TGTGCCAGCAGCCAAGGGACGACAGGGGCCGAGCAGTACTTC	CASSQGTTGAEQYF
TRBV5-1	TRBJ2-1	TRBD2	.	TGCGCCAGCAGGCCGGGACTAGCGGTAAACAATGAGCAGTTCTTC	CASRPGLAVNNEQFF
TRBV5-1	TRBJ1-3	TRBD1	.	TGCGCCAGCAGCTTGTCCGTCAGGGGGAACTCTGGAAACACCATATATTTT	CASSLSVRGNSGNTIYF
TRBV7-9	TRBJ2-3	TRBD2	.	TGTGCCAGCAGCTTCTGGCGGGAGGAAGATACGCAGTATTTT	CASSFWREEDTQYF
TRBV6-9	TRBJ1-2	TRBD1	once	TGTGCCAGCAGTTCACTTCCCAAAACAGGGGATACGCGCTATGGCTACACCTTC	CASSSLPKTGDTRYGYTF
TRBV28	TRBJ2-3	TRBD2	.	TGTGCCAGCAGTTTATGGGTCCTAGCGGGAGATACGCAGTATTTT	CASSLWVLAGDTQYF
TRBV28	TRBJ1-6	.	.	TGTGCCAGCAGCCCTCACGACAGGAATAATTCACCCCTCCACTTT	CASSPHDRNNSPLHF
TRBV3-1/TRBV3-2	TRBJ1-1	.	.	TGTGCCAGCAGCCAAGCGGGGGGGTACACTGAAGCTTTCTTT	CASSQAGGYTEAFF
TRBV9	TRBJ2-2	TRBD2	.	TGTGCCAGCAGCTTCAGCGGGGGTCCTAACACCGGGGAGCTGTTTTTT	CASSFSGGPNTGELFF